Listed below are T cell receptor beta chains from one sample, sequenced in a study of T cells after yellow fever vaccination. Each CDR3 protein is one row after TCRdb ran MiXCR on the 5' RACE reads. Of around 110,000 distinct CDR3 sequences detected, around 8.6% appear once; the ten largest clones hold over 25%. Sequencing was performed on CD8+ T cells sorted from PBMCs, taken 45 days after the yellow fever booster vaccination. The receptors stem from a young man who received the YFV17D yellow fever vaccine. Both conserved end residues are part of each CDR3. D genes are given only for firm matches. The size entry is marked missing in some rows and otherwise reads once, few, many or a size class.

V gene	J gene	clone size	D gene	CDR3 DNA	CDR3 protein
TRBV29-1	TRBJ2-7	many	TRBD2	TGCAGCGTCGTTAGCGGGTCCTCCTACGAGCAGTACTTC	CSVVSGSSYEQYF
TRBV29-1	TRBJ1-1	.	.	TGCAGCGTTCGTCCCCCACAGGGTCCCAACACTGAAGCCTTCTTT	CSVRPPQGPNTEAFF
TRBV28	TRBJ2-3	many	.	TGTGCCAGCAGTTTTCCGGCAAACACAGATACGCAGTATTTT	CASSFPANTDTQYF
TRBV4-3	TRBJ1-2	many	.	TGCGCCAGCAGCCCAAGGGTCACCGGGGCCACCTATGGCTACACCTTC	CASSPRVTGATYGYTF
TRBV6-2/TRBV6-3	TRBJ1-1	.	TRBD1	TGTGCCAGCAGCTGGGACAGGGGACGCGGCACTGAAGCTTTCTTT	CASSWDRGRGTEAFF
TRBV6-2/TRBV6-3	TRBJ2-1	many	TRBD2	TGTGCCACCCCAGTAGCGGGAAAAGAGAATGAGCAGTTCTTC	CATPVAGKENEQFF
TRBV27	TRBJ2-3	many	.	TGTGCCAGCAACTACATAGGGAATGGTGGAGATACGCAGTATTTT	CASNYIGNGGDTQYF
TRBV5-4	TRBJ2-1	.	TRBD2	TGTGCCAGCAGCTTGGGCACTAATAGCGGGAATGAGCAGTTCTTC	CASSLGTNSGNEQFF
TRBV12-3/TRBV12-4	TRBJ1-2	few	TRBD1	TGTGCCAGCAGTTTTACAGGGGAAGCTGGCTACACCTTC	CASSFTGEAGYTF
TRBV12-3/TRBV12-4	TRBJ2-7	many	.	TGTGCCAGCAGTTCCGGACACCCGTACGAGCAGTACTTC	CASSSGHPYEQYF
TRBV10-1	TRBJ2-7	many	TRBD2	TGCGCCAGCAGTGCCGGACTAGCAAGCTACGAGCAGTACTTC	CASSAGLASYEQYF
TRBV5-5	TRBJ2-5	few	TRBD1	TGTGCCAGCAGCAGGCCGGGACAGGGCTCCGAGACCCAGTACTTC	CASSRPGQGSETQYF
TRBV10-1	TRBJ1-1	.	.	TGCGCCACACGGGCCGGGAGGACGGACACTGAAGCTTTCTTT	CATRAGRTDTEAFF
TRBV12-3/TRBV12-4	TRBJ2-5	.	.	TGTGCCAGCAGTTTGGGGACGAGGGAGACCCAGTACTTC	CASSLGTRETQYF